This TCR beta chain was captured in a study of a mutant IDH1 vaccine in newly diagnosed glioma. Study summary: Onset of vaccination occurred 4-6 weeks following radiotherapy alone, or with temozolomide cycles. V12 corresponded to week 35 and V13 to week 47.

The CDR3 consists of 13 residues. CDR1 is MGHRA and CDR2 is YSYEKL in the germline V gene. V gave up 1 base and J gave up 15 bases, with 16 bases separating them. Profiled with immunoSEQ multiplex PCR; TCRdb holds only in-frame clones, not every one. The sample includes some 63,000 clones, about 74% of them seen just once. About this clone itself: The antigen remains unidentified.

Time point reported: week 35, safety follow-up. What each vaccine dose contained was 300 ug of mutant IDH1 20-mer peptide, accompanied by topical imiquimod. The vaccination schedule gave patients eight doses in weeks 1, 3, 5, 7, 11, 15, 19 and 23. Donor tumors were new WHO grade 3 or 4 IDH1-mutant, ATRX-lost astrocytomas. The material was PBMCs, obtained from a glioma patient whose treatment included an IDH1 peptide vaccine. This TCR came from a middle-aged man with glioma. J is TRBJ2-1 and V is TRBV4-1; D uncertain. CDR3 nucleotides: TGCGCCAGCAGCCAAGTCCATGTCCGCTCGCCGTTCTTC. Its protein is CASSQVHVRSPFF.